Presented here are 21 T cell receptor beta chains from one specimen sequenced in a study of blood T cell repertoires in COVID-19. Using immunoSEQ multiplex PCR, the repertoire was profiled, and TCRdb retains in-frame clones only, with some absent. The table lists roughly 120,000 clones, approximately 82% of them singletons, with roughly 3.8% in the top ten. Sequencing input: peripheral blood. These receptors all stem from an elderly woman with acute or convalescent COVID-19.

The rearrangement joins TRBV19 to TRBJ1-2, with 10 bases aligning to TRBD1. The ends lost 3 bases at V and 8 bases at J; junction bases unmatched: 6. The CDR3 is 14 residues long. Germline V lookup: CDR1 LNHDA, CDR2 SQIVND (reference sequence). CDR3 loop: CASSIGTGAQGYTF. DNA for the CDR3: TGTGCCAGTAGTATTGGGACAGGGGCGCAAGGCTACACCTTC.

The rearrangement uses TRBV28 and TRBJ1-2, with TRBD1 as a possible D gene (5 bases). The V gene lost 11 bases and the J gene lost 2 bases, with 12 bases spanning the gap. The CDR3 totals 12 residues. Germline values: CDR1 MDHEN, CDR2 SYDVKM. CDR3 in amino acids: CAAGQQNYGYTF. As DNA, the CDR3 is TGTGCCGCGGGGCAGCAGAACTATGGCTACACCTTC.

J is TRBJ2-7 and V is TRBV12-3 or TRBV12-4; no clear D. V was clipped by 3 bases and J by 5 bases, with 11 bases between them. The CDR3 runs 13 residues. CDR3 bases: TGTGCCAGCAGTTTCCTAGAAATTAACGAGCAGTACTTC. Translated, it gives CASSFLEINEQYF.

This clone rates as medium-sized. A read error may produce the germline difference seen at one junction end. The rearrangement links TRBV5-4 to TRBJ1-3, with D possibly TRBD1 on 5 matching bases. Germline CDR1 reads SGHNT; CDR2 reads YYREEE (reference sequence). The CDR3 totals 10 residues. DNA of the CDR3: TGTGCCAGCAGCTTGGGCGGGGCCGATTTT. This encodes CASSLGGADF.

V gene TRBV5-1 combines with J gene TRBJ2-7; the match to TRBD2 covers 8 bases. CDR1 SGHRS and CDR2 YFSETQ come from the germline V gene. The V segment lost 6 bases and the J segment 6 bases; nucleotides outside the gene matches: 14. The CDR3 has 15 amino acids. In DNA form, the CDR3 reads TGCGCCAGCAATCGAGCGGGGGCCACATTCGGCGAGCAGTACTTC. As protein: CASNRAGATFGEQYF. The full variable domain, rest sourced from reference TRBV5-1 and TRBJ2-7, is KAGVTQTPRYLIKTRGQQVTLSCSPISGHRSVSWYQQTPGQGLQFLFEYFSETQRNKGNFPGRFSGRQFSNSRSEMNVSTLELGDSALYLCASNRAGATFGEQYFGPGTRLTVT.

CDR3 in amino acids: CASSRTGNYGYTF. Here the CDR3 DNA reads TGTGCCAGCAGTCGGACAGGGAACTATGGCTACACCTTC. The V and J genes are TRBV6-5 and TRBJ1-2; 8 nucleotides agree with TRBD1. The junction had 1 base not matched to a gene; V was cut back by 5 bases and J by 2 bases. CDR3 length equals 13 residues. Germline V gene sequence: CDR1 MNHEY, CDR2 SVGAGI.

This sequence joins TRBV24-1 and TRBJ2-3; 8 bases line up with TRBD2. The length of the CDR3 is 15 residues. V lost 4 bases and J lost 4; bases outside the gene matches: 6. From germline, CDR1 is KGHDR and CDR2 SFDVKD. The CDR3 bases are TGTGCCACCAGTGAACTGAGCGGGAGAGCAGATACGCAGTATTTT. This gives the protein CATSELSGRADTQYF.

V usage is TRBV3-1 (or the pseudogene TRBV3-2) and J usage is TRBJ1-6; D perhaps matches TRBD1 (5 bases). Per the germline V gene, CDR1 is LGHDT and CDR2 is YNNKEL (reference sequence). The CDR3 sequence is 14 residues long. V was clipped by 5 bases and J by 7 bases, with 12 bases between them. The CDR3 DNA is TGTGCCAGCAGCGTAAGGGGTGGGAATTCACCCCTCCACTTT. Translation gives CASSVRGGNSPLHF.

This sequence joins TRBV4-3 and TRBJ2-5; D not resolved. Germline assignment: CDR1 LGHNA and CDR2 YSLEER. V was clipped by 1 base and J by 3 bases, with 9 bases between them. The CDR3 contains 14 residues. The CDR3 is CASSQVLKKETQYF. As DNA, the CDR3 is TGCGCCAGCAGCCAAGTATTAAAAAAAGAGACCCAGTACTTC.

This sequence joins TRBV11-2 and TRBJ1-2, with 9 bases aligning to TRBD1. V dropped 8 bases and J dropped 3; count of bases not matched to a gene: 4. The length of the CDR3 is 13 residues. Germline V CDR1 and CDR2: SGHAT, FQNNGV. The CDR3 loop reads CASRQGGDYGYTF. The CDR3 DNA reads TGTGCCAGCCGACAGGGGGGGGACTATGGCTACACCTTC.

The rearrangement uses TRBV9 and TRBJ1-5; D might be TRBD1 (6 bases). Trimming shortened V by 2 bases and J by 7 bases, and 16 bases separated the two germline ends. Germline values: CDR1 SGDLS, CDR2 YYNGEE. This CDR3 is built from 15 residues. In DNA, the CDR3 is TGTGCCAGCAGCGTCAGCGGGGGCGGGGGGCAGCCCCAGCATTTT. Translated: CASSVSGGGGQPQHF. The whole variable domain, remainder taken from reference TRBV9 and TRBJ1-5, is DSGVTQTPKHLITATGQRVTLRCSPRSGDLSVYWYQQSLDQGLQFLIQYYNGEERAKGNILERFSAQQFPDLHSELNLSSLELGDSALYFCASSVSGGGGQPQHFGDGTRLSIL.

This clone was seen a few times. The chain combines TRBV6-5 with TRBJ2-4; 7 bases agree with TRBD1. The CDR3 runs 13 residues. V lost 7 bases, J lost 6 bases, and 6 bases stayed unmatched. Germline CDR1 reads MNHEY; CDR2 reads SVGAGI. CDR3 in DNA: TGTGCCAGCACCGGGACAGCCGGAAACATTCAGTACTTC. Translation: CASTGTAGNIQYF.

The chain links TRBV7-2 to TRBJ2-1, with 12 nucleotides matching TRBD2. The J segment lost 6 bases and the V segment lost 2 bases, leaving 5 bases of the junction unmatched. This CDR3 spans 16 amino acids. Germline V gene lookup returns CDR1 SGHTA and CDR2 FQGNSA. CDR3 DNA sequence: TGTGCCAGCAGCTTATTGCTAGCGGGAGGGAGCAATGAGCAGTTCTTC. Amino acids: CASSLLLAGGSNEQFF.

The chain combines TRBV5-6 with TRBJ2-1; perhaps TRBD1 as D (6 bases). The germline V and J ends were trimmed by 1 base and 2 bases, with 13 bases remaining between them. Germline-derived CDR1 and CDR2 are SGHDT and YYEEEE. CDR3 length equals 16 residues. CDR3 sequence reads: CASSLTEGVAYNEQFF. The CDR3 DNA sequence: TGTGCCAGCAGCTTGACCGAGGGGGTTGCCTACAATGAGCAGTTCTTC.

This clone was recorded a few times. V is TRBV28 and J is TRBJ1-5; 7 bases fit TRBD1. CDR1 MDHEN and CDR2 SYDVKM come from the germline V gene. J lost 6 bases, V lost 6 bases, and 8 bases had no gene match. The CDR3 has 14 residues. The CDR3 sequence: CASRAGTVGQPQHF. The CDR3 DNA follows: TGTGCCAGCAGGGCAGGGACAGTAGGTCAGCCCCAGCATTTT.

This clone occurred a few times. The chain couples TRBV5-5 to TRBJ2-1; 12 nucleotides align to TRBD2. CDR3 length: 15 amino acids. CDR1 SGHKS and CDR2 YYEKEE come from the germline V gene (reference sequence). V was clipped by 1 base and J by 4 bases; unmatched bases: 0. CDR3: CASSLLAGGYNEQFF. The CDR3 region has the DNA TGTGCCAGCAGCTTGCTAGCGGGAGGGTACAATGAGCAGTTCTTC.

This CDR3 is CASSLSGRNTQYF. The DNA for the CDR3 is TGTGCCAGCAGCCTTAGCGGGAGAAATACGCAGTATTTT. V usage is TRBV7-9 and J usage is TRBJ2-3; 9 bases are shared with TRBD2. The V and J ends lost 5 bases and 7 bases, in that order; junction bases with no gene match: 4. Germline CDR1 and CDR2: SEHNR and FQNEAQ (reference sequence). The CDR3 has 13 amino acids.

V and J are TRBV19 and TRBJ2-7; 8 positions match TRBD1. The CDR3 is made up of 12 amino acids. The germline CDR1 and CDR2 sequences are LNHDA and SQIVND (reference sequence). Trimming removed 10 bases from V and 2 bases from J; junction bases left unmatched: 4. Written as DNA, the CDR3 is TGTGCCACCACAGGGGGTACCTACGAGCAGTACTTC. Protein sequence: CATTGGTYEQYF.

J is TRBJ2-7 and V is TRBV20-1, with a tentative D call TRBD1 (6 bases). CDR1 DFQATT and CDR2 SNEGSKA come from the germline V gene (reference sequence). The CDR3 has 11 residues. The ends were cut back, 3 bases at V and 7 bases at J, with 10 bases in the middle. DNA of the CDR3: TGCAGTGCTAGGGGGGCAGTGGAGCAGTACTTC. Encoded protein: CSARGAVEQYF.

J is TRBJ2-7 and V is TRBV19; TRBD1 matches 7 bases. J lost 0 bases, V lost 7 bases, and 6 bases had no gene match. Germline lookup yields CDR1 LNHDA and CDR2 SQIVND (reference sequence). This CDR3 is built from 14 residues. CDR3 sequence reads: CASNRGGTSYEQYF. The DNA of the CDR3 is TGTGCCAGTAACAGGGGCGGCACCTCCTACGAGCAGTACTTC.

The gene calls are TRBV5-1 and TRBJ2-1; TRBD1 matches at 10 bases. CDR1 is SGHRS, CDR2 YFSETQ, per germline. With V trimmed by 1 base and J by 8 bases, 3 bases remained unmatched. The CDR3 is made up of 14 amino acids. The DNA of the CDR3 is TGCGCCAGCAGCTTGACCGGGACAGGGGATGAGCAGTTCTTC. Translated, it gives CASSLTGTGDEQFF.